The present T cell receptor beta chain was sequenced within a study of blood T cell repertoires in COVID-19. Study at large: Collection of acute and convalescent COVID-19 samples took place in the United States, Italy and Spain. From T cells, B-cell-depleted T cells, or PBMCs came the material, which was cDNA or gDNA.

Trimming removed 5 bases at V and 8 bases at J, with 21 bases between. The CDR3 is 15 amino acids. Per the germline V gene, CDR1 is MNHEY and CDR2 is SMNVEV (reference sequence). Authors' data handling: Nucleated cell counts were estimated from reference gene primer amplification. Generated by immunoSEQ multiplex PCR, the TCRdb table keeps only in-frame clones and is missing some. That table is the source of V, J and clone size, and D and trimming were worked out from the DNA. The table includes roughly 170,000 clones, around 67% detected once. This TCR derives from a woman aged 80 or over with acute or convalescent COVID-19. The chain employs TRBV27 and TRBJ1-2; weak D call: TRBD1 (6 bases). The specimen sequenced was peripheral blood. CDR3 amino acids: CASSMEDSPFEGYTF. CDR3 DNA sequence: TGTGCCAGCAGTATGGAGGACAGCCCCTTTGAAGGCTACACCTTC.